The 5 T cell receptor beta chains given below trace back to one sample, sequenced in a study of blood T cell repertoires in COVID-19. TCRdb keeps only in-frame clones here, not all; method: immunoSEQ multiplex PCR. The data contain about 180,000 clones, about three quarters of them singletons. Sequenced input: peripheral blood. Every receptor here comes from a woman older than 75 with COVID-19, enrolled during active disease.

The V call is TRBV11-3, the J call TRBJ2-2; D unclear. The V and J ends lost 5 bases and 0 bases respectively, with 7 bases between them. The CDR3 extends over 14 amino acids. In germline, CDR1 is SGHNT, CDR2 YENEEA. Written as DNA, the CDR3 is TGTGCCAGCAGCCCCAGTCCGAACACCGGGGAGCTGTTTTTT. Its translation: CASSPSPNTGELFF.

The chain has TRBV19 and TRBJ1-2; the D is unclear. The ends were cut back, 6 bases at V and 0 bases at J, with 5 bases in the middle. Germline CDR1 is LNHDA and CDR2 is SQIVND (reference sequence). The CDR3 extends over 12 amino acids. CDR3 sequence (DNA): TGTGCCAGTAGACAAGCTAACTATGGCTACACCTTC. Its protein is CASRQANYGYTF.

This rearrangement joins TRBV11-2 to TRBJ2-5, with D possibly TRBD1 on 5 matching bases. Germline V gene data show CDR1 as SGHAT and CDR2 as FQNNGV. This CDR3 is built from 15 residues. Trimming cost V 3 bases and J 1 base, with 12 bases left between them. This chain's CDR3 is CASSFNFDSQETQYF. The CDR3 coding sequence is TGTGCCAGCAGCTTTAACTTCGACAGCCAAGAGACCCAGTACTTC.

This rearrangement joins TRBV2 to TRBJ1-1; 9 positions agree with TRBD1. J gave up 5 bases and V 5 bases, and 3 bases lay outside the gene matches. The germline V gene has CDR1 SNHLY and CDR2 FYNNEI. The CDR3 has 13 residues. CDR3 coding DNA: TGTGCCAGCAGTACGACAGGGGGGACTGAAGCTTTCTTT. This encodes CASSTTGGTEAFF. The whole variable domain, remainder taken from reference TRBV2 and TRBJ1-1, is EPEVTQTPSHQVTQMGQEVILRCVPISNHLYFYWYRQILGQKVEFLVSFYNNEISEKSEIFDDQFSVERPDGSNFTLKIRSTKLEDSAMYFCASSTTGGTEAFFGQGTRLTVV.

The chain employs TRBV5-4 and TRBJ2-3; weak D call: TRBD2 (6 bases). V was shortened by 2 bases and J by 1 base, with 8 bases between the two germline ends. Germline assignment: CDR1 SGHNT and CDR2 YYREEE (reference sequence). The CDR3 loop spans 14 amino acids. The CDR3: CASSFRERTDTQYF. CDR3 bases: TGTGCCAGCAGCTTCCGGGAGCGCACAGATACGCAGTATTTT. The full variable domain, its missing parts supplied by reference TRBV5-4 and TRBJ2-3, is ETGVTQSPTHLIKTRGQQVTLRCSSQSGHNTVSWYQQALGQGPQFIFQYYREEENGRGNFPPRFSGLQFPNYSSELNVNALELDDSALYLCASSFRERTDTQYFGPGTRLTVL.